This TCR beta chain was captured by sequencing in a study of T cell responses to AZD1222 COVID-19 vaccine. Study-wide points: Repertoire sampling occurred only after the peak T cell response. Just a handful of AZD1222 recipients tested seropositive at baseline.

Clones were read by immunoSEQ multiplex PCR, and TCRdb kept only the in-frame ones, dropping some. The data contain around 150,000 clones, around 95% of them seen just once; the ten biggest clones take up roughly 1.2%. This CDR3 contains 16 residues. CDR1 is MDHEN, CDR2 SYDVKM, per germline. Trimming removed 5 bases at V and 2 bases at J, with 16 bases between. As regards this clone: Its target is not known.

The rearrangement links TRBV28 to TRBJ1-5, with D unresolved. Sequences were derived from peripheral blood, sampled on day 0 of AZD1222 vaccination. The TCR originated in an adult in good health. CDR3 in amino acids: CASSPEGGHRNQPQHF. The CDR3 coding sequence is TGTGCCAGCAGTCCCGAGGGAGGGCACCGCAATCAGCCCCAGCATTTT.